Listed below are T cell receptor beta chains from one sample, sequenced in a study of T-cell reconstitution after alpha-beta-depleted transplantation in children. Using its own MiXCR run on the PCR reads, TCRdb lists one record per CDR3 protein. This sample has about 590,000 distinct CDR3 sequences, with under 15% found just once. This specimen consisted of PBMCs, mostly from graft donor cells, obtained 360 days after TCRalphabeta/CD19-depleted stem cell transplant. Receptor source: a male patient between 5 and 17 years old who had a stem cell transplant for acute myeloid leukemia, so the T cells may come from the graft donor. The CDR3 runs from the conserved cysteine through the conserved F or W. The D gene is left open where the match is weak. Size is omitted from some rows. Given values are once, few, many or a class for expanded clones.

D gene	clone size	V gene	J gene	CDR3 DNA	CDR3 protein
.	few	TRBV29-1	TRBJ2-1	TGCAGCACATCGGACGTCAGTGAGCAGTTCTTC	CSTSDVSEQFF
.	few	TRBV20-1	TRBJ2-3	TGCAGTGCTTTACCAGGACTAATCTTAGATACGCAGTATTTT	CSALPGLILDTQYF
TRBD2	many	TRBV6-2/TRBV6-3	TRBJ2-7	TGTGCCAGCAGTCTAGCGGGAGGCCCTGAGCAGTACTTC	CASSLAGGPEQYF
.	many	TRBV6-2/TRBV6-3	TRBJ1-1	TGTGCCAGCAGAGTCGACAGTAACACTGAAGCTTTCTTT	CASRVDSNTEAFF
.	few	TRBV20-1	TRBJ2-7	TGCAGTGCCGCGCTAGTCCCCCGGGGCTACGAGCAGTACTTC	CSAALVPRGYEQYF
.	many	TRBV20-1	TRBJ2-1	TGCAGTGCTAGAGTACAACAGAGGTTCTTC	CSARVQQRFF
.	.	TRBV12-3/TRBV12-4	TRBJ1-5	TGTGCCAGCAGTTGGACAGCCACCCAGGGACGCAATCAGCCCCAGCATTTT	CASSWTATQGRNQPQHF
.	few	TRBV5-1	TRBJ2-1	TGCGCCAGCAGCTTGGACCAGGCTATCTACAATGAGCAGTTCTTC	CASSLDQAIYNEQFF
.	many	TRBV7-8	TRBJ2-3	TGTGCCAGCAGCTTGACCGCCGTGTGGGGCACAGATACGCAGTATTTT	CASSLTAVWGTDTQYF
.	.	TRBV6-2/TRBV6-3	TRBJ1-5	TGTGCCAGCAGACCCACAGGGTTCGTAAATAATCAGCCCCAGCATTTT	CASRPTGFVNNQPQHF
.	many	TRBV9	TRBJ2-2	TGTGCCAGCAGCTCCCCCTACACCGGGGAGCTGTTTTTT	CASSSPYTGELFF
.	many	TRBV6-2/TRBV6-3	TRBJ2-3	TGTGCCAGCAGTTACCCGCGGACTACGCTAGACGATACGCAGTATTTT	CASSYPRTTLDDTQYF